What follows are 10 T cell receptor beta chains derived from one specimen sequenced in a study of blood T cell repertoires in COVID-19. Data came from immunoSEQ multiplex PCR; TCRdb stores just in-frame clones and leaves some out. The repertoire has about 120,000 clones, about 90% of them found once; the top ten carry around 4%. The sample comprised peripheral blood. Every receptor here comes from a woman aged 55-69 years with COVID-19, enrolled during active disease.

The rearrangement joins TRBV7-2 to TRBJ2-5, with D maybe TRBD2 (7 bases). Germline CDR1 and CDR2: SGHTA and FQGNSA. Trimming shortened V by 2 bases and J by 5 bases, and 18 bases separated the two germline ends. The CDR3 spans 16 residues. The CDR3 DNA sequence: TGTGCCAGCAGCTTAAGGGGGGGTCGATCAGGGGAGACCCAGTACTTC. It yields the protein CASSLRGGRSGETQYF.

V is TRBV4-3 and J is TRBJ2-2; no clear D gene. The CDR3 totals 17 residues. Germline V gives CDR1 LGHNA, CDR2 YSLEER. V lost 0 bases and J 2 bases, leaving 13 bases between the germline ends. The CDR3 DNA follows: TGCGCCAGCAGCCAAGATAGTCGTCCGACAAACACCGGGGAGCTGTTTTTT. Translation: CASSQDSRPTNTGELFF.

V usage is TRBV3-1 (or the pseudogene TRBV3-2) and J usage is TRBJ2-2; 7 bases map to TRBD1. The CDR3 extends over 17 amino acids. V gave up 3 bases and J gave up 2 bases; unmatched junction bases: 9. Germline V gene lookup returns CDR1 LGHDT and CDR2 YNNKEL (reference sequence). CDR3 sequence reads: CASSQETGKANTGELFF. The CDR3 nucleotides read TGTGCCAGCAGCCAGGAGACAGGGAAGGCAAACACCGGGGAGCTGTTTTTT.

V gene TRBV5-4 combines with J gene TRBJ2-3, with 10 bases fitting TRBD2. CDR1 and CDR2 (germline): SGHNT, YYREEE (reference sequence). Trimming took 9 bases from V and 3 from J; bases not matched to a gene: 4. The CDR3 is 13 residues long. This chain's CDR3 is CAIERGGTDTQYF. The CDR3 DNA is TGTGCCATCGAGCGGGGGGGAACAGATACGCAGTATTTT.

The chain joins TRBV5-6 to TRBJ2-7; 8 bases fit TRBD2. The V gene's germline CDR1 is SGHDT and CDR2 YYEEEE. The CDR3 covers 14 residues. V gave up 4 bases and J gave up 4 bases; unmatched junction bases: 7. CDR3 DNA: TGTGCCAGCAGCGGCGGGGGGAACATTTACGAGCAGTACTTC. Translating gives CASSGGGNIYEQYF.

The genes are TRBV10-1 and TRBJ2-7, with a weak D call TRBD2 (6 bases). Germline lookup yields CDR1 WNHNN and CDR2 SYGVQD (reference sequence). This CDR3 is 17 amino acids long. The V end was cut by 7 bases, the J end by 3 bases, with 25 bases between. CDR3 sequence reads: CASIVGLVWDLRYEQYF. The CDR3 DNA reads TGCGCCAGCATAGTCGGATTGGTCTGGGACTTGCGCTACGAGCAGTACTTC.

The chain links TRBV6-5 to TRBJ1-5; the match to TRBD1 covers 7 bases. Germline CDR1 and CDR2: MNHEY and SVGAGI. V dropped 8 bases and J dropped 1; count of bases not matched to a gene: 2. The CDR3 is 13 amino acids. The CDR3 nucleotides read TGTGCCAGCCAGGACAGGAGCAATCAGCCCCAGCATTTT. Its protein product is CASQDRSNQPQHF.

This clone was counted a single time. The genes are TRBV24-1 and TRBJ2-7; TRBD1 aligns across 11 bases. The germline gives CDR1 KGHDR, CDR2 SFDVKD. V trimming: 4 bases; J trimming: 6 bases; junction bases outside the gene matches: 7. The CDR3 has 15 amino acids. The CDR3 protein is CATSDGRTGGSEQYF. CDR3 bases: TGTGCCACCAGTGACGGAAGGACAGGGGGCTCCGAGCAGTACTTC.

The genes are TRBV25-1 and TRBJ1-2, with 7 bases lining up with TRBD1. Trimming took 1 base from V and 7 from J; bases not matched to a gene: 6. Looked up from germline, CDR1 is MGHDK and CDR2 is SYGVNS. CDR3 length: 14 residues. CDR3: CASSESTGEGGYTF. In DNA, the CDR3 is TGTGCCAGCAGTGAATCTACAGGGGAAGGTGGCTACACCTTC.

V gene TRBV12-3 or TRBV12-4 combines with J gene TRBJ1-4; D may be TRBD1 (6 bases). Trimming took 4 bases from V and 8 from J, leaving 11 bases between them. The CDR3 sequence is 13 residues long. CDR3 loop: CASSWAGEEKLFF. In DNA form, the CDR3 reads TGTGCCAGCAGTTGGGCAGGGGAGGAAAAACTGTTTTTT.